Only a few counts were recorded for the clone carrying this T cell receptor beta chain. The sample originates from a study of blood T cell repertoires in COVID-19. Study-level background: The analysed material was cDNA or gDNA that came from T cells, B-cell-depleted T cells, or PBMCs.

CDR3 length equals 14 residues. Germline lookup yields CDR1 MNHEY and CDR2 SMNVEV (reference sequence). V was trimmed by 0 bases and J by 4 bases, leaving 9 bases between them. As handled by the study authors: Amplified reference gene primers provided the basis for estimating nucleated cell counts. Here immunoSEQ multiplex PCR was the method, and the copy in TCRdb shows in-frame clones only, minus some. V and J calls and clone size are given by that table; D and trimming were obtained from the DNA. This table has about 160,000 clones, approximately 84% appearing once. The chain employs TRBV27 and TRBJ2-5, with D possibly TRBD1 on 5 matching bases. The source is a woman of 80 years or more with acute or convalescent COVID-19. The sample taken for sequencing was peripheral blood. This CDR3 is CASSLSPRAETQYF. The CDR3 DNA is TGTGCCAGCAGTTTATCCCCCAGGGCAGAGACCCAGTACTTC.